The 27 T cell receptor beta chains reported below all come from one sample, sequenced in a study of shared T cell receptors in the human thymus. Generated by immunoSEQ multiplex PCR, the TCRdb table keeps only in-frame clones and is missing some. The sample consists of almost 550,000 clones, 75% to 85% of them appearing once. The data also belong to a second study, concerning human thymus T cells.

Sequencing input: thymocytes. The receptors come from a boy in the first two years of life with a congenital heart defect.

The V call is TRBV7-4, the J call TRBJ2-7, with TRBD2 as a possible D gene (6 bases). The CDR3 runs 12 residues. Germline CDR1 is SGHVT and CDR2 is SQSDAQ. The V end lost 9 bases, the J end lost 3 bases, and 12 bases lay between the germline ends. Here the CDR3 DNA reads TGTGCCAGGACCGGGACTCTCTACGAGCAGTACTTC. Translation: CARTGTLYEQYF.

V gene TRBV2 combines with J gene TRBJ2-3, with unresolved D. The CDR3 extends over 15 amino acids. Trimming pared 5 bases from V and 8 bases from J, leaving 20 bases between. Germline V CDR1 and CDR2: SNHLY, FYNNEI. Here the CDR3 DNA reads TGTGCCAGCAGTCCTAACGACAACCCTCTGGGTACGCAGTATTTT. Protein sequence: CASSPNDNPLGTQYF. Together with reference TRBV2 and TRBJ2-3, the CDR3 gives the full variable domain: EPEVTQTPSHQVTQMGQEVILRCVPISNHLYFYWYRQILGQKVEFLVSFYNNEISEKSEIFDDQFSVERPDGSNFTLKIRSTKLEDSAMYFCASSPNDNPLGTQYFGPGTRLTVL.

J is TRBJ2-7 and V is TRBV11-3; 13 bases map to TRBD2. The CDR3 runs 15 residues. The V gene's germline CDR1 is SGHNT and CDR2 YENEEA. The junction had 7 bases not matched to a gene; V was cut back by 5 bases and J by 6 bases. The CDR3: CASSGGLAGAGEQYF. The DNA for the CDR3 is TGTGCCAGCAGCGGAGGACTAGCGGGAGCCGGCGAGCAGTACTTC.

The CDR3 coding sequence is TGTGCCTGGAGTGTAGGCGGTAGCGGGTACTCGTCGACCTACAATGAGCAGTTCTTC. It specifies CAWSVGGSGYSSTYNEQFF. V usage is TRBV30 and J usage is TRBJ2-1; 7 bases fit TRBD2. Germline loops: CDR1 GTSNPN, CDR2 SVGIG (reference sequence). This CDR3 comprises 19 residues. V shed 0 bases, J shed 2 bases, and the junction held 16 bases outside the gene matches.

CDR3 loop: CASIVAGGDYNEQFF. The CDR3 DNA reads TGTGCCAGCATCGTAGCGGGGGGGGACTACAATGAGCAGTTCTTC. This sequence joins TRBV18 and TRBJ2-1; 11 bases line up with TRBD2. The CDR3 totals 15 residues. V dropped 8 bases and J dropped 3; count of bases not matched to a gene: 6. Germline V gene sequence: CDR1 KGHSH, CDR2 LQKENI.

The V call is TRBV30, the J call TRBJ2-3, with 15 bases matching TRBD2. The CDR3 runs 17 residues. After removal of 1 base from V and 2 bases from J, the junction contained 4 bases not matched to a gene. Germline V gene data show CDR1 as GTSNPN and CDR2 as SVGIG (reference sequence). The CDR3 bases are TGTGCCTGGAGTGAAGGACTAGCGGGAGGGTACACAGATACGCAGTATTTT. Protein product: CAWSEGLAGGYTDTQYF.

The chain recombines TRBV9 with TRBJ2-1, with 13 bases identical to TRBD2. CDR1 is SGDLS, CDR2 YYNGEE, per germline. This CDR3 is 15 amino acids long. The V and J ends lost 2 bases and 8 bases, in that order; junction bases with no gene match: 4. CDR3 in amino acids: CASSVRLAGGDEQFF. The CDR3, as DNA: TGTGCCAGCAGCGTGCGACTAGCGGGAGGTGATGAGCAGTTCTTC.

This clone was counted only a few times. The gene calls are TRBV19 and TRBJ2-2, with D maybe TRBD1 (6 bases). The CDR3 has 18 residues. V gave up 6 bases and J gave up 6 bases, with 26 bases separating them. Germline CDR1 and CDR2: LNHDA and SQIVND (reference sequence). Here the CDR3 reads CASRVPNPDRSRPGELFF. The CDR3 DNA reads as TGTGCCAGTAGAGTACCCAACCCCGACAGGTCCCGTCCCGGGGAGCTGTTTTTT.

J is TRBJ2-7 and V is TRBV12-5; TRBD2 matches 9 bases. Looked up from germline, CDR1 is LGHNT and CDR2 is FRNRAP. This CDR3 is built from 16 residues. V lost 3 bases and J lost 3; bases outside the gene matches: 9. CDR3: CASGLEAGGPNYEQYF. CDR3 DNA sequence: TGTGCTAGTGGTTTAGAGGCGGGAGGGCCAAACTACGAGCAGTACTTC.

This sequence joins TRBV30 and TRBJ2-1; 7 positions match TRBD2. Germline CDR1 reads GTSNPN; CDR2 reads SVGIG (reference sequence). There are 16 residues in the CDR3. Trimming cost V 1 base and J 7 bases; bases outside gene matches: 13. The DNA for the CDR3 is TGTGCCTGGAGTGACGGGGGAGGGCCGGCTAAGAATGAGCAGTTCTTC. This encodes CAWSDGGGPAKNEQFF.

The chain has TRBV4-3 and TRBJ1-1; the D is unclear. The CDR3 spans 15 residues. CDR1 is LGHNA and CDR2 is YSLEER in the germline V gene. The germline V and J ends were trimmed by 2 bases and 1 base, with 11 bases remaining between them. CDR3 region: CASSQKRLENTEAFF. CDR3 nucleotides: TGCGCCAGCAGCCAAAAGCGGTTGGAGAACACTGAAGCTTTCTTT.

This chain connects TRBV27 to TRBJ2-1; the match to TRBD2 covers 13 bases. Trimming at V came to 7 bases and at J to 8 bases, leaving 23 bases not matched to a gene. This CDR3 has 20 amino acids. Germline lookup yields CDR1 MNHEY and CDR2 SMNVEV (reference sequence). The CDR3 protein is CASTSSRDTDMGLAGHEQFF. The CDR3 nucleotides read TGTGCCAGCACCTCCTCCCGGGACACCGATATGGGACTAGCGGGACATGAGCAGTTCTTC.

This clone was detected only a few times. The chain combines TRBV7-6 with TRBJ1-3; 9 bases agree with TRBD1. The CDR3 is 17 amino acids. The germline V gene encodes CDR1 SGHVS and CDR2 FNYEAQ. The junction had 10 bases not matched to a gene; V was cut back by 5 bases and J by 2 bases. The DNA of the CDR3 is TGTGCCAGCAGCCTAAGTTCGGACAGGGGCACTGGAAACACCATATATTTT. It translates to CASSLSSDRGTGNTIYF.

The chain carries TRBV4-3 and TRBJ2-1, with TRBD1 as a possible D gene (6 bases). This CDR3 is 15 amino acids long. V dropped 4 bases and J dropped 5 bases, with 15 bases sitting between them. CDR1 is LGHNA and CDR2 is YSLEER in the germline V gene. The CDR3 spells CASSPLGGADNEQFF. DNA for the CDR3: TGCGCCAGCAGCCCCCTAGGGGGAGCGGACAATGAGCAGTTCTTC.

This clone was counted between two and nine times. The rearrangement links TRBV30 to TRBJ1-2, with D hard to call. This CDR3 has 14 amino acids. Germline assignment: CDR1 GTSNPN and CDR2 SVGIG (reference sequence). V shed 0 bases and J shed 1 base, with 9 bases lying between them. The CDR3 DNA reads TGTGCCTGGAGTGTACGAACTTTTAACTATGGCTACACCTTC. Its translation is CAWSVRTFNYGYTF.

This clone has just a few counts. V and J are TRBV28 and TRBJ2-7; 7 nucleotides align to TRBD1. The CDR3 consists of 15 residues. Losses at the gene ends were 5 bases for V and 3 bases for J; bases not matched to a gene: 10. Germline values: CDR1 MDHEN, CDR2 SYDVKM. The CDR3 nucleotides are TGTGCCAGCAGTATTGATATCAGGGGGTGCTACGAGCAGTACTTC. Amino acids: CASSIDIRGCYEQYF.

The chain recombines TRBV10-2 with TRBJ1-2; tentative D call: TRBD1 (5 bases). Trimming shortened V by 6 bases and J by 8 bases, and 13 bases separated the two germline ends. The CDR3 contains 12 residues. Germline V lookup: CDR1 WSHSY, CDR2 SAAADI. CDR3 protein: CASRTGTSGYTF. The CDR3 coding sequence is TGCGCCAGCAGGACTGGGACTTCCGGCTACACCTTC.

The J gene is TRBJ2-7, the V gene TRBV5-6, with 9 bases lining up with TRBD1. Germline V gene sequence: CDR1 SGHDT, CDR2 YYEEEE. The ends lost 4 bases at V and 4 bases at J; junction bases unmatched: 18. This CDR3 has 18 residues. The CDR3 reads CASSVKMTPGQGSYEQYF. CDR3 sequence (DNA): TGTGCCAGCAGCGTAAAAATGACTCCGGGACAGGGATCTTACGAGCAGTACTTC.

The chain joins TRBV28 to TRBJ2-7; D is ambiguous. The germline V and J ends were trimmed by 4 bases and 4 bases, with 20 bases remaining between them. The germline V gene has CDR1 MDHEN and CDR2 SYDVKM. The CDR3 is 16 residues long. CDR3 region: CASSSAVTYETYEQYF. The CDR3 DNA reads as TGTGCCAGCAGTTCCGCGGTAACCTACGAAACTTACGAGCAGTACTTC.

A note on this clone: The germline gene is not matched at one end of the junction; a read error may be the cause. The chain uses TRBV7-8 and TRBJ2-3; TRBD2 matches 10 bases. CDR1 SGHVS and CDR2 FQNEAQ come from the germline V gene. CDR3 length: 14 residues. This CDR3 is CASSLAASGRFRHF. As DNA, the CDR3 is TGTGCCAGCAGCTTAGCGGCTAGCGGGAGATTTCGACATTTT.

The chain carries TRBV5-6 and TRBJ2-7; D is perhaps TRBD2 (6 bases). CDR1 and CDR2 from the germline V gene are SGHDT and YYEEEE. V lost 2 bases and J lost 2, with 20 bases in between. This CDR3 is 17 amino acids long. CDR3 sequence: CASSLTVSGLTPYEQYF. The CDR3 DNA sequence: TGTGCCAGCAGCTTAACTGTATCAGGACTAACGCCCTACGAGCAGTACTTC.

The chain links TRBV6-5 to TRBJ2-7; 10 bases are shared with TRBD2. From germline, CDR1 is MNHEY and CDR2 SVGAGI. The J segment lost 1 base and the V segment lost 5 bases, leaving 5 bases of the junction unmatched. The CDR3 runs 15 residues. This CDR3 reads CASSPPSGGSYEQYF. The CDR3 bases are TGTGCCAGCAGTCCCCCTAGCGGGGGTTCCTACGAGCAGTACTTC.

V usage is TRBV6-1 and J usage is TRBJ2-3; D not resolved. Germline V CDR1 and CDR2: MNHNS, SASEGT. The V end was cut by 7 bases, the J end by 1 base, with 3 bases between. This CDR3 contains 11 residues. CDR3 amino acids: CASTRTDTQYF. CDR3 nucleotides: TGTGCCAGCACTCGCACAGATACGCAGTATTTT.

The rearrangement uses TRBV6-5 and TRBJ2-1; TRBD2 matches 11 bases. CDR3 length equals 15 residues. V shed 0 bases, J shed 9 bases, and the junction held 4 bases outside the gene matches. From germline, CDR1 is MNHEY and CDR2 SVGAGI. CDR3 protein: CASSYSTSGTGEQFF. The CDR3 DNA reads as TGTGCCAGCAGTTACTCGACTAGCGGGACGGGTGAGCAGTTCTTC.

The chain combines TRBV5-1 with TRBJ2-7; D possibly corresponds to TRBD2 (6 bases). Germline V gene sequence: CDR1 SGHRS, CDR2 YFSETQ. CDR3 length: 17 amino acids. V was clipped by 2 bases and J by 4 bases, with 22 bases between them. CDR3 sequence: CASSLTRLVAGGYEQYF. CDR3 coding DNA: TGCGCCAGCAGCTTAACACGACTAGTTGCGGGCGGGTACGAGCAGTACTTC. Using reference TRBV5-1 and TRBJ2-7 for the parts outside the CDR3, the full variable domain is KAGVTQTPRYLIKTRGQQVTLSCSPISGHRSVSWYQQTPGQGLQFLFEYFSETQRNKGNFPGRFSGRQFSNSRSEMNVSTLELGDSALYLCASSLTRLVAGGYEQYFGPGTRLTVT.

The chain recombines TRBV27 with TRBJ2-5, with 13 bases aligning to TRBD2. V shed 0 bases and J 5 bases; nucleotides not matched to a gene: 6. Germline CDR1 and CDR2: MNHEY and SMNVEV (reference sequence). This CDR3 contains 17 residues. This chain's CDR3 is CASSLSGTSGILETQYF. CDR3 sequence (DNA): TGTGCCAGCAGTTTATCGGGGACTAGCGGGATTCTGGAGACCCAGTACTTC.

V usage is TRBV6-1 and J usage is TRBJ2-7, with TRBD2 identical over 7 bases. Per the germline V gene, CDR1 is MNHNS and CDR2 is SASEGT. The CDR3 contains 16 residues. V was pared by 1 base and J by 0 bases, with 6 bases of the junction left unmatched. CDR3 protein: CASSEVTGTNSYEQYF. The DNA of the CDR3 is TGTGCCAGCAGTGAAGTGACGGGGACTAACTCCTACGAGCAGTACTTC.